Below, one TCR beta chain is given with its context. Its specificity is not known. Its ends do not fully match the called genes, so a read error is possible. This entry is derived from a study of cytomegalovirus exposure and HLA in healthy donors. Study-level results: Reports state that TCR beta sequences accurately predicted most subjects' HLA-A and HLA-B alleles. Presence/absence analyses supposed approximately even sequencing depth among donors. Most observed TCR sequences were rare, whereas some public TCRs were detected in many donors. It was reported that the classifier diagnosed cytomegalovirus status with high specificity and sensitivity in both the original and validation cohorts.

The PCR ran on 60 Vbeta and 13 Jbeta primers. Method: immunoSEQ multiplex PCR; TCRdb's copy keeps in-frame clones and lacks some. This sample has 150,000 to 190,000 clones, with approximately 80% found just once. The V gene's germline CDR1 is SEHNR and CDR2 FQNEAQ (reference sequence). The CDR3 has 15 residues. The chain carries TRBV7-9 and TRBJ2-5, with TRBD2 identical over 10 bases. The sequenced material came from PBMCs. This receptor was identified in a woman in her forties or fifties in good health and CMV-seropositive. The CDR3 nucleotides read TGTTCCAGCAGCTTAATAGCGGGGGGACGGGAGACCCAGTACTTC. It translates to CSSSLIAGGRETQYF.